Each of the 13 T cell receptor beta chains below was sequenced from the same sample in a study of blood T cells in healthy people across ages. A second roughly 6 to 11 cycle PCR used barcoded and J-beta primers. One entry per CDR3 protein, called by TCRdb with MiXCR from the 5' RACE reads. The sample has over 600,000 distinct CDR3 sequences, about 56% seen once; the top ten hold roughly 25%. Material for sequencing was blood. The receptors were sampled from a man in his forties in good health.

This clonotype was seen a few times. The V gene is TRBV5-1, the J gene TRBJ2-1; D ambiguous. V shed 3 bases and J shed 8 bases, with 9 bases lying between them. Germline CDR1 reads SGHRS; CDR2 reads YFSETQ. The CDR3 contains 12 residues. The CDR3 bases are TGCGCCAGCAGCTCCCTTGGCCATGAGCAGTTCTTC. Protein sequence: CASSSLGHEQFF. The full variable domain, its missing parts supplied by reference TRBV5-1 and TRBJ2-1, is KAGVTQTPRYLIKTRGQQVTLSCSPISGHRSVSWYQQTPGQGLQFLFEYFSETQRNKGNFPGRFSGRQFSNSRSEMNVSTLELGDSALYLCASSSLGHEQFFGPGTRLTVL.

CDR3 sequence: CASSCVGADTQYF. CDR3 nucleotide sequence: TGTGCCAGCAGTTGCGTTGGCGCAGATACGCAGTATTTT. The chain is built from TRBV12-3 or TRBV12-4 and TRBJ2-3; unclear D gene. The CDR3 contains 13 residues. Trimming took 4 bases from V and 4 from J, leaving 9 bases between them.

CDR3 in DNA: TGTGCCAGCAGCGCAAGATCCGACCCTTCCTACAATGAGCAGTTCTTC. Its translation is CASSARSDPSYNEQFF. The chain joins TRBV5-4 to TRBJ2-1; D is uncertain. The germline gives CDR1 SGHNT, CDR2 YYREEE (reference sequence). The CDR3 has 16 amino acids. V lost 4 bases and J 1 base, leaving 15 bases between the germline ends.

The J gene is TRBJ2-1, the V gene TRBV28, with TRBD2 matching over 7 bases. CDR3 length equals 15 residues. The J segment lost 5 bases and the V segment lost 2 bases, leaving 6 bases of the junction unmatched. CDR1 is MDHEN and CDR2 is SYDVKM in the germline V gene. The CDR3 DNA sequence: TGTGCCAGCAGTTTACTGTCTAGCGGAGACAATGAGCAGTTCTTC. It translates to CASSLLSSGDNEQFF.

J is TRBJ1-5 and V is TRBV5-6, with D unresolved. Germline-derived CDR1 and CDR2 are SGHDT and YYEEEE. The CDR3 consists of 16 residues. The germline V and J ends were trimmed by 1 base and 0 bases, with 11 bases remaining between them. The CDR3 sequence is CASSLRGKYSNQPQHF. The CDR3 DNA is TGTGCCAGCAGCTTGAGAGGGAAATATAGCAATCAGCCCCAGCATTTT.

Here the CDR3 reads CATSRTSPGEQYF. As DNA, the CDR3 is TGTGCCACCAGTCGGACCTCCCCCGGTGAGCAGTACTTC. V and J are TRBV24-1 and TRBJ2-5; D remains unclear. The CDR3 has 13 residues. Trimming stripped 6 bases from V and 11 bases from J, with 18 bases between. Germline-derived CDR1 and CDR2 are KGHDR and SFDVKD.

The chain combines TRBV9 with TRBJ2-7; D unclear. The V end lost 0 bases, the J end lost 2 bases, and 6 bases lay between the germline ends. Germline CDR1 is SGDLS and CDR2 is YYNGEE. CDR3 length: 13 residues. As DNA, the CDR3 is TGTGCCAGCAGCGTAGAGAGCACCTACGAGCAGTACTTC. It is translated as CASSVESTYEQYF.

With regard to this clonotype: Sequence at one end of the junction differs from germline and may be a read error. The V and J genes are TRBV6-5 and TRBJ2-7; TRBD2 agrees at 7 bases. The CDR3 loop spans 13 amino acids. Germline V gene data show CDR1 as MNHEY and CDR2 as SVGAGI. This CDR3 is CARSYGREGEQYF. The CDR3 nucleotides are TGTGCCAGAAGTTATGGCAGGGAGGGCGAGCAGTACTTC.

The V and J genes are TRBV28 and TRBJ2-3; the match to TRBD1 covers 8 bases. This CDR3 has 16 amino acids. Germline-derived CDR1 and CDR2 are MDHEN and SYDVKM. Trimming cost V 5 bases and J 6 bases; bases outside gene matches: 13. CDR3 sequence reads: CASSAGTGSLTDTQYF. The CDR3 DNA is TGTGCCAGCAGTGCCGGGACAGGTTCTTTGACGGATACGCAGTATTTT.

The chain uses TRBV29-1 and TRBJ1-4; D not certain. With 4 bases removed from V and 1 base from J, the gap between germline ends came to 7 bases. This CDR3 is built from 13 residues. Germline V gene lookup returns CDR1 SQVTM and CDR2 ANQGSEA. In DNA, the CDR3 is TGCAGCGTTGGGCAGATAACTAATGAAAAACTGTTTTTT. Amino acid sequence: CSVGQITNEKLFF.

In the case of this clonotype: A much more abundant neighbour one base away suggests this may be a read error. The genes are TRBV6-2 or TRBV6-3 and TRBJ2-4; 8 bases are shared with TRBD2. The J segment lost 13 bases and the V segment lost 11 bases, leaving 16 bases of the junction unmatched. This CDR3 is 13 amino acids long. Germline-derived CDR1 and CDR2 are MNHEY and SVGEGT. The CDR3 sequence is CAGGIGRAREQYF. CDR3 sequence (DNA): TGTGCCGGCGGAATCGGGAGGGCCAGGGAGCAGTACTTC.

The V call is TRBV7-9, the J call TRBJ1-6; TRBD1 is a possible D gene (6 bases). The CDR3 is 17 amino acids. V lost 5 bases and J 7 bases, leaving 21 bases between the germline ends. CDR1 is SEHNR, CDR2 FQNEAQ, per germline (reference sequence). CDR3 protein: CASSPNLRTAQNSPLHF. DNA for the CDR3: TGTGCCAGCAGCCCTAACCTAAGGACAGCGCAGAATTCACCCCTCCACTTT.

This clonotype was picked up a small number of times. The chain recombines TRBV7-2 with TRBJ2-1; perhaps TRBD1 as D (5 bases). The length of the CDR3 is 13 residues. Germline-derived CDR1 and CDR2 are SGHTA and FQGNSA. The germline V and J ends were trimmed by 5 bases and 10 bases, with 15 bases remaining between them. The CDR3 DNA is TGTGCCAGCAGCACAGGTGGCTCTTTGGAGCAGTTCTTC. Its protein product is CASSTGGSLEQFF.